This is a list of T cell receptor beta chains from one sample in a study of PD-1 blockade in classical Hodgkin lymphoma. Sequencing used immunoSEQ multiplex PCR; TCRdb keeps in-frame clones, though not all of them. The sample shows about 24,000 clones, about 86% of them seen only once. Sequenced here: peripheral blood mononuclear cells (PBMCs), sampled before the fourth cycle of nivolumab. The receptors stem from a human donor with classical Hodgkin lymphoma. Both conserved end residues are part of each CDR3. A D gene is named only where the DNA matches it firmly. Size is stated for part of the rows, as once, few or many counts, or as a class when the clone is expanded.

d_call j_call clone_size v_call cdr3_aa cdr3_nt
. TRBJ2-5 . TRBV28 CASSGRTQETQYF TGTGCCAGCAGTGGGAGGACCCAAGAGACCCAGTACTTC
. TRBJ2-5 . TRBV9 CASSVAGVAQETQYF TGTGCCAGCAGCGTAGCTGGGGTGGCCCAAGAGACCCAGTACTTC
TRBD2 TRBJ2-5 . TRBV9 CASSSGGVQETQYF TGTGCCAGCAGCTCGGGAGGGGTTCAAGAGACCCAGTACTTC
TRBD2 TRBJ2-7 . TRBV7-9 CASSLTGSGTSGYEQYF TGTGCCAGCAGCTTAACGGGATCCGGGACTAGCGGCTACGAGCAGTACTTC
TRBD1 TRBJ2-7 . TRBV27 CASSWTGEHEQYF TGTGCCAGCAGCTGGACAGGGGAACACGAGCAGTACTTC
. TRBJ1-1 . TRBV7-6 CASSSLGGLMEAFF TGTGCCAGCAGCTCCCTCGGGGGTTTGATGGAAGCTTTCTTT
. TRBJ1-2 . TRBV2 CASWGREHGYTF TGTGCCAGTTGGGGACGTGAACATGGCTACACCTTC
. TRBJ1-6 . TRBV27 CASSSEYNSPLHF TGTGCCAGCAGTTCTGAGTATAATTCACCCCTCCACTTT
. TRBJ1-2 . TRBV27 CARTGSYTF TGTGCCAGAACTGGTAGCTACACCTTC
. TRBJ2-3 . TRBV18 CASSPQPTSAQADTQYF TGTGCCAGCTCGCCACAGCCCACTAGTGCTCAGGCAGATACGCAGTATTTT
. TRBJ1-1 . TRBV7-9 CASSFKGSNTEAFF TGTGCCAGCAGCTTTAAGGGTTCGAACACTGAAGCTTTCTTT
TRBD2 TRBJ2-7 . TRBV27 CASSLGTSGSYEQYF TGTGCCAGCAGTTTAGGGACTAGCGGGAGCTACGAGCAGTACTTC
. TRBJ2-7 . TRBV6-5 CASSYSGANSYEQYF TGTGCCAGCAGTTACTCGGGGGCTAACTCCTACGAGCAGTACTTC
. TRBJ2-7 . TRBV5-1 CASSPTRRYEQYF TGCGCCAGCAGCCCGACTAGAAGGTACGAGCAGTACTTC
. TRBJ1-2 . TRBV7-2 CASSLIGHGYTF TGTGCCAGCAGCTTAATCGGGCATGGCTACACCTTC
. TRBJ2-5 . TRBV5-4 CASSFGGGAGETQYF TGTGCCAGCAGCTTCGGTGGGGGGGCCGGGGAGACCCAGTACTTC
. TRBJ2-7 . TRBV4-3 CASSQVWDPSHEQYF TGCGCCAGCAGCCAAGTTTGGGACCCGAGTCACGAGCAGTACTTC
TRBD1 TRBJ1-3 . TRBV5-4 CASSPTGGENTIYF TGTGCCAGCAGCCCGACAGGGGGGGAAAACACCATATATTTT
TRBD1 TRBJ1-5 . TRBV30 CAWSVGTGIQPQHF TGTGCCTGGAGTGTAGGGACAGGGATTCAGCCCCAGCATTTT
. TRBJ2-2 once TRBV5-1 CASSTETNTGELFF TGCGCCAGCAGCACGGAAACAAACACCGGGGAGCTGTTTTTT
. TRBJ1-5 . TRBV11-2 CASSLESSAIRNQPQHF TGTGCCAGCAGCTTAGAGAGCTCTGCCATCCGTAATCAGCCCCAGCATTTT
. TRBJ1-5 . TRBV6-6 CASSPQGNQPQHF TGTGCCAGCAGTCCGCAGGGGAACCAGCCCCAGCATTTT
. TRBJ1-1 . TRBV9 CASSLTANTEAFF TGTGCCAGCAGTTTGACAGCGAACACTGAAGCTTTCTTT
. TRBJ2-7 . TRBV6-5 CASSIGGSYEQYF TGTGCCAGCAGTATTGGGGGAAGCTACGAGCAGTACTTC
. TRBJ2-1 . TRBV7-9 CASSSNYNEQFF TGTGCCAGCAGCTCTAACTACAATGAGCAGTTCTTC
. TRBJ1-1 . TRBV5-8 CASSPGGLNTEAFF TGTGCCAGCAGCCCCGGGGGCTTGAACACTGAAGCTTTCTTT
. TRBJ2-1 . TRBV28 CASSLSAGEQFF TGTGCCAGCAGTTTAAGCGCAGGCGAGCAGTTCTTC
TRBD1 TRBJ1-6 . TRBV7-2 CASSFPQGNTPNSPLHF TGTGCCAGCAGCTTCCCACAGGGGAATACTCCTAATTCACCCCTCCACTTT